This entry lists 3 T cell receptor beta chains sequenced from one sample in a study of tumor-infiltrating lymphocytes in primary liver carcinoma. TCR beta cDNA came from roughly 0.45 ug total RNA, primed with a constant-region primer. For TCR beta, libraries were produced by three nested multiplex PCR rounds using slightly modified ARM-PCR. TRBV1-TRBV30 forward primers paired with a C-beta reverse primer drove the first two PCR rounds, 10 cycles each. TCRdb independently ran MiXCR on the multiplex PCR reads; one entry per CDR3 protein. The sample contains some 100,000 distinct CDR3 sequences, approximately 70% of which appear only once. Co-extraction of RNA and DNA was performed on about 19-33 mg of unsorted bulk tissue. The sample comprised liver tumor tissue from sampling region 2. The sample's subset: tumor region T2, inferior pole. The receptors were gathered from an older woman with primary liver carcinoma and hepatitis B virus infection.

Of note for this clonotype: One junction end disagrees with the germline gene, perhaps due to a read error. V gene TRBV5-5 combines with J gene TRBJ2-6; a weak D match, TRBD2 (6 bases). The germline CDR1 and CDR2 sequences are SGHKS and YYEKEE (reference sequence). The CDR3 has 16 residues. The CDR3 nucleotides are TGCGCCAGCAGCTCGGGACTTACCTCTGGGGCCAACGTCATGACTTTC. Its protein is CASSSGLTSGANVMTF. The full variable domain, rest sourced from reference TRBV5-5 and TRBJ2-6, is DAGVTQSPTHLIKTRGQQVTLRCSPISGHKSVSWYQQVLGQGPQFIFQYYEKEERGRGNFPDRFSARQFPNYSSELNVNALLLGDSALYLCASSSGLTSGANVMTFGAGSRLTVL.

This clonotype has just a few counts. V usage is TRBV5-1 and J usage is TRBJ2-7; 7 nucleotides line up with TRBD2. The CDR3 spans 15 residues. CDR1 is SGHRS, CDR2 YFSETQ, per germline. V lost 0 bases to trimming and J lost 4 bases; unmatched junction nucleotides: 7. This chain's CDR3 is CASSLESAGVYEQYF. The CDR3 coding sequence is TGCGCCAGCAGCTTGGAATCGGCGGGAGTTTACGAGCAGTACTTC.

About this clonotype itself: At one end, the junction sequence differs from germline, possibly due to a read error. The V and J genes are TRBV12-3 or TRBV12-4 and TRBJ2-1; the match to TRBD2 covers 12 bases. This CDR3 is 18 amino acids long. The CDR3 DNA is TGTGTCAGCAGTTTAGGTACTAGCGGGAGGCCGTCCTACAATGAGCAGTTCTTC. It specifies CVSSLGTSGRPSYNEQFF.